These T cell receptor beta chains were read from a single sample in a study of T cell responses to AZD1222 COVID-19 vaccine. Clones were read by immunoSEQ multiplex PCR, and TCRdb kept only the in-frame ones, dropping some. The sample lists some 110,000 clones, roughly 87% occurring once. The sequencing used peripheral blood, collected on day 0 of AZD1222 vaccination. The origin of the receptors is an adult in good health. The CDR3 runs from the conserved cysteine through the conserved F or W. Each record gives: V gene, J gene, D gene, clone size, CDR3 DNA, CDR3 protein. D genes are given only for firm matches. Only part of the rows carry a size: once, few, many, or a class if the clone is expanded.

>TRBV6-5|TRBJ2-5|.|.
TGTGCCAGCAGTTACACCCTAGGGACGGAGACCCAGTACTTC
CASSYTLGTETQYF
>TRBV5-1|TRBJ2-3|.|.
TGCGCCAGCAGCTCCGGGGCGGGGTGGGGCACAGATACGCAGTATTTT
CASSSGAGWGTDTQYF
>TRBV6-5|TRBJ2-1|.|.
TGTGCCAGCACCCCGGGGGACAGAAACAATGAGCAGTTCTTC
CASTPGDRNNEQFF
>TRBV19|TRBJ2-1|.|.
TGTGCCAGTAGTATTTCCCTGGGCGGGACAGTTCCCAATGAGCAGTTCTTC
CASSISLGGTVPNEQFF
>TRBV5-4|TRBJ2-1|.|.
TGTGCCAGCAGCTTGGTTGGGGGTTTGGGGAATGAGCAGTTCTTC
CASSLVGGLGNEQFF
>TRBV6-2/TRBV6-3|TRBJ1-4|TRBD1|.
TGTGCCAGCAGTTACCCGGGACAGACAAATGAAAAACTGTTTTTT
CASSYPGQTNEKLFF
>TRBV6-5|TRBJ1-1|.|few
TGTGCCACCCGCCGGGGACCTGAAACTGAAGCTTTCTTT
CATRRGPETEAFF
>TRBV7-2|TRBJ1-2|TRBD1|.
TGTGCCAGCAGCCGACAGGGCTCCTATGGCTACACCTTC
CASSRQGSYGYTF
>TRBV5-1|TRBJ2-7|TRBD1|.
TGCGCCAGCGGACCGGGACAGGGGGCTTACGAGCAGTACTTC
CASGPGQGAYEQYF
>TRBV10-3|TRBJ1-1|.|.
TGTGCCATCAGTGAAATGAACGGCGGGGCTGGGGAAGCTTTCTTT
CAISEMNGGAGEAFF
>TRBV3-1/TRBV3-2|TRBJ2-3|.|.
TGTGCCAGCAGCCCTCGGGCGGGAAGCACAGATACGCAGTATTTT
CASSPRAGSTDTQYF
>TRBV7-9|TRBJ2-1|TRBD2|.
TGTGCCAGCAGCTTATTCCGGGGAGGGGTCTTC
CASSLFRGGVF
>TRBV6-2/TRBV6-3|TRBJ2-2|.|.
TGTGCCAGCAGTTACCGGGATTCTCTCGGGGCCGGGGAGCTGTTTTTT
CASSYRDSLGAGELFF
>TRBV7-9|TRBJ1-6|.|few
TGTGCCAGCAGCTTACCCAATTCACCCCTCCACTTT
CASSLPNSPLHF
>TRBV6-2/TRBV6-3|TRBJ1-1|TRBD1|.
TGTGCCAGCAGTTTGGATACAGGGGGCGGGGGAACTGAAGCTTTCTTT
CASSLDTGGGGTEAFF
>TRBV6-4|TRBJ2-3|.|.
TGTGCCAGCAGTGACCAAGGTTCAGATACGCAGTATTTT
CASSDQGSDTQYF
>TRBV5-1|TRBJ1-1|TRBD1|.
TGCGCCAGCAGCCCCGGGACAGGAGTATTGAACACTGAAGCTTTCTTT
CASSPGTGVLNTEAFF
>TRBV27|TRBJ2-5|.|once
TGTGCCAGCAGTTTAAGGACGGAAGGGACCCAGTACTTC
CASSLRTEGTQYF
>TRBV15|TRBJ1-1|TRBD1|.
TGTGCCACCAGCAGATCTCAGGGGGTCTTTGGGAACACTGAAGCTTTCTTT
CATSRSQGVFGNTEAFF
>TRBV19|TRBJ1-2|.|.
TGTGCCAGTAGTATCGGCAGGGGAGATGGCTACACCTTC
CASSIGRGDGYTF
>TRBV11-1|TRBJ1-1|.|.
TGTGCCAGCAGCCCCCAGTCTAACACTGAAGCTTTCTTT
CASSPQSNTEAFF
>TRBV5-1|TRBJ2-5|.|.
TGCGCCAGCAGCTTGACAGGGACCAGGGAGACCCAGTACTTC
CASSLTGTRETQYF
>TRBV27|TRBJ2-1|.|few
TGTGCCAGCGGAAGATTCACGAGTGAGCAGTTCTTC
CASGRFTSEQFF
>TRBV29-1|TRBJ1-4|TRBD1|.
TGCAGCGTTGACACAGGGGTTAATGAAAAACTGTTTTTT
CSVDTGVNEKLFF
>TRBV9|TRBJ1-6|TRBD1|.
TGTGCCAGCAGTCGCGACAGGGCCTATAATTCACCCCTCCACTTT
CASSRDRAYNSPLHF
>TRBV6-5|TRBJ1-1|.|.
TGTGCCAGCAGTTACCAACAGGGGAACACTGAAGCTTTCTTT
CASSYQQGNTEAFF
>TRBV12-2|TRBJ2-1|.|.
TGTGCAAGTCGCTCCAGGGGGCCCCTAGCGGGGGGGACTGAGCAGTTCTTC
CASRSRGPLAGGTEQFF
>TRBV5-1|TRBJ1-2|.|.
TGCGCCAGCAGCCAACAGGGAAGCAGTGGCTACACCTTC
CASSQQGSSGYTF
>TRBV7-9|TRBJ2-1|.|.
TGTGCCAGCAGTAGAATTAGCGGCGGCGGGAATGAGCAGTTCTTC
CASSRISGGGNEQFF
>TRBV4-2|TRBJ2-7|.|.
TGTGCCAGCAGCCAAGACCATGGGAGCTCCTACGAGCAGTACTTC
CASSQDHGSSYEQYF
>TRBV11-2|TRBJ2-3|.|few
TGTGCCAGCAGCCATCAGGGGATTGATACGCAGTATTTT
CASSHQGIDTQYF
>TRBV5-4|TRBJ1-2|.|few
TGTGCCAGCAGCTTGGAGTCCGGGGGGATTTATGGCTACACCTTC
CASSLESGGIYGYTF
>TRBV4-3|TRBJ1-2|TRBD1|once
TGCGCCAGCAGCCCACCGGGACAGGGGTATTATGGCTACACCTTC
CASSPPGQGYYGYTF
>TRBV7-2|TRBJ2-3|TRBD2|.
TGTGCCAGCAGCACACGGACCGGGACTAGCGGGGTGTCCACAGATACGCAGTATTTT
CASSTRTGTSGVSTDTQYF
>TRBV29-1|TRBJ1-2|.|.
TGCAGCGTCGGGATCAGGGGTGGTGGCTACACCTTC
CSVGIRGGGYTF
>TRBV11-2|TRBJ2-3|TRBD2|.
TGTGCCAGCAGCTCCAATCGGGGGGGCAGCACAGATACGCAGTATTTT
CASSSNRGGSTDTQYF
>TRBV30|TRBJ1-6|.|.
TGTGCCTGGAGTGTGAAGGGTAATAATTCACCCCTCCACTTT
CAWSVKGNNSPLHF